This TCR beta chain was recorded in a study of T cells in Graves' hyperthyroidism and ophthalmopathy. Template material for amplifying TCR beta CDR3 regions consisted of RNA transcripts. In the first-round RT-PCR of the TCR CDR3, the HTBI primer set was used. TCRdb ran MiXCR on the multiplex PCR reads and lists one entry per CDR3 protein. This table holds around 300,000 distinct CDR3 sequences, 20% to 25% found once. The CDR3 is 14 residues long. Germline CDR1 reads LGHDT; CDR2 reads YNNKEL (reference sequence). Trimming shortened V by 4 bases and J by 5 bases, and 14 bases separated the two germline ends.

This sequence was found in a young man with Graves' ophthalmopathy. The chain is built from TRBV3-1 and TRBJ1-1; TRBD1 might be the D (6 bases). Sequenced material: blood. The CDR3 here is CASSPSGASTEAFF. Written as DNA, the CDR3 is TGTGCCAGCAGCCCATCAGGGGCGAGTACTGAAGCTTTCTTT.